The 32 T cell receptor beta chains below all came from one sample that was sequenced in a study of T cell changes during pregnancy in multiple sclerosis. Some clones are missing from TCRdb's copy, which holds only in-frame ones; the method was immunoSEQ multiplex PCR. The sample has tens of thousands of clones; roughly 95% are singletons. The sample in question was peripheral blood, obtained in the second trimester of pregnancy. The source of these receptors is a female donor with multiple sclerosis, enrolled in a pregnancy study.

This clone is a singleton in its sample. The CDR3 DNA sequence: TGTGCCAGCAGAGGACAGGGCTACACTGAAGCTTTCTTT. Its protein product is CASRGQGYTEAFF. V and J are TRBV6-1 and TRBJ1-1; 8 bases align to TRBD1. CDR1 and CDR2 (germline): MNHNS, SASEGT. The CDR3 extends over 13 amino acids. V trimming: 6 bases; J trimming: 3 bases; junction bases outside the gene matches: 3.

The rearrangement joins TRBV7-9 to TRBJ2-3; TRBD2 aligns across 8 bases. The CDR3 has 15 amino acids. Trimming removed 3 bases from V and 2 bases from J; junction bases left unmatched: 4. Germline assignment: CDR1 SEHNR and CDR2 FQNEAQ (reference sequence). This CDR3 is CASSFTSGATDTQYF. The DNA for the CDR3 is TGTGCCAGCAGCTTTACTAGCGGAGCCACAGATACGCAGTATTTT.

The rearrangement uses TRBV9 and TRBJ2-3; no firm D call. The V gene lost 7 bases and the J gene lost 2 bases, with 5 bases spanning the gap. CDR3 length equals 11 residues. From germline, CDR1 is SGDLS and CDR2 YYNGEE. This CDR3 reads CASGDTDTQYF. The CDR3 DNA sequence: TGTGCCAGCGGAGACACAGATACGCAGTATTTT.

This clone has a single count. The J gene is TRBJ2-5, the V gene TRBV9; 14 nucleotides line up with TRBD2. This CDR3 has 17 amino acids. Losses at the gene ends were 0 bases for V and 3 bases for J; bases not matched to a gene: 4. From germline, CDR1 is SGDLS and CDR2 YYNGEE. CDR3 amino acids: CASSVVVGLAGEETQYF. In DNA form, the CDR3 reads TGTGCCAGCAGCGTAGTCGTGGGACTAGCGGGAGAAGAGACCCAGTACTTC.

This chain uses TRBV7-9 with TRBJ2-5; D ambiguous. Germline lookup yields CDR1 SEHNR and CDR2 FQNEAQ (reference sequence). V was cut by 8 bases and J by 1 base, with 11 bases left in between. CDR3 size: 13 residues. DNA for the CDR3: TGTGCCAGCGATTTGGCAGTCCAAGAGACCCAGTACTTC. This encodes CASDLAVQETQYF.

This chain uses TRBV2 with TRBJ2-7, with 7 bases identical to TRBD1. CDR3 length: 13 residues. V shed 7 bases and J 0 bases; nucleotides not matched to a gene: 3. Germline assignment: CDR1 SNHLY and CDR2 FYNNEI. The CDR3 DNA reads TGTGCCAGCACCGACAGGGACTCCTACGAGCAGTACTTC. Translated: CASTDRDSYEQYF.

This chain joins TRBV7-9 and TRBJ1-1; D is ambiguous. V gave up 4 bases and J gave up 5 bases, with 11 bases separating them. Germline V CDR1 and CDR2: SEHNR, FQNEAQ (reference sequence). The CDR3 runs to 13 residues. The CDR3 spells CASSSQAGTEAFF. CDR3 nucleotides: TGTGCCAGCAGCTCCCAGGCGGGGACTGAAGCTTTCTTT.

The chain has TRBV4-2 and TRBJ2-3; D is perhaps TRBD2 (7 bases). This CDR3 spans 16 amino acids. The V end lost 0 bases, the J end lost 3 bases, and 13 bases lay between the germline ends. The germline V gene has CDR1 LGHNA and CDR2 YNFKEQ. Here the CDR3 reads CASSQEDGGPTDTQYF. CDR3 in DNA: TGTGCCAGCAGCCAAGAAGACGGGGGGCCTACAGATACGCAGTATTTT.

The chain couples TRBV7-9 to TRBJ2-7; a weak D match, TRBD1 (6 bases). This CDR3 contains 13 residues. With 8 bases removed from V and 0 bases from J, the gap between germline ends came to 11 bases. From germline, CDR1 is SEHNR and CDR2 FQNEAQ (reference sequence). The CDR3 here is CASETGISYEQYF. The CDR3 DNA reads TGTGCCAGCGAAACAGGGATCTCCTACGAGCAGTACTTC.

This chain joins TRBV6-5 and TRBJ1-2; maybe TRBD1 (6 bases). The germline gives CDR1 MNHEY, CDR2 SVGAGI. The length of the CDR3 is 14 residues. V lost 6 bases to trimming and J lost 3 bases, with 14 bases between them. The CDR3, as DNA: TGTGCCAGCAGACCCAGGGGACCGGACTATGGCTACACCTTC. This encodes CASRPRGPDYGYTF.

The chain has TRBV28 and TRBJ2-3; D unresolved. The CDR3 consists of 15 residues. Germline values: CDR1 MDHEN, CDR2 SYDVKM. Trimming removed 5 bases at V and 2 bases at J, with 14 bases between. The CDR3 reads CASSHGSTPTDTQYF. The CDR3 DNA is TGTGCCAGCAGTCACGGGTCTACTCCCACAGATACGCAGTATTTT.

The V and J genes are TRBV4-3 and TRBJ1-2, with 8 nucleotides matching TRBD1. Germline CDR1 LGHNA, CDR2 YSLEER. The trim removed 0 bases at V and 5 bases at J, leaving 2 bases unmatched. The CDR3 length is 14 residues. The DNA for the CDR3 is TGCGCCAGCAGCCAAGACACAGGGGGTTATGGCTACACCTTC. This codes for CASSQDTGGYGYTF.

This clone has just one count. The chain links TRBV11-2 to TRBJ2-1, with TRBD2 matching over 9 bases. The CDR3 covers 15 residues. J gave up 9 bases and V 4 bases, and 10 bases lay outside the gene matches. CDR1 and CDR2 (germline): SGHAT, FQNNGV. The CDR3 sequence is CASSSSSGRRSEQFF. In DNA form, the CDR3 reads TGTGCCAGCAGCTCCTCCAGCGGGAGGAGAAGTGAGCAGTTCTTC. Together with reference TRBV11-2 and TRBJ2-1, the CDR3 gives the full variable domain: EAGVAQSPRYKIIEKRQSVAFWCNPISGHATLYWYQQILGQGPKLLIQFQNNGVVDDSQLPKDRFSAERLKGVDSTLKIQPAKLEDSAVYLCASSSSSGRRSEQFFGPGTRLTVL.

The chain combines TRBV7-9 with TRBJ2-7; 9 bases match TRBD2. Germline CDR1 is SEHNR and CDR2 is FQNEAQ (reference sequence). The J segment lost 3 bases and the V segment lost 8 bases, leaving 5 bases of the junction unmatched. The CDR3 runs to 13 residues. The CDR3 loop reads CASGRTSDYEQYF. The CDR3 DNA sequence: TGTGCCAGCGGACGGACTAGCGACTACGAGCAGTACTTC.

The chain couples TRBV2 to TRBJ2-3; 8 nucleotides match TRBD1. The CDR3 is 17 residues long. V was clipped by 7 bases and J by 0 bases; unmatched bases: 12. The germline CDR1 and CDR2 sequences are SNHLY and FYNNEI. CDR3 DNA sequence: TGTGCCAGCAATTCCCCTGGGACAGGAGATAGCACAGATACGCAGTATTTT. Its translation is CASNSPGTGDSTDTQYF. Filled out from reference TRBV2 and TRBJ2-3, the complete variable domain reads EPEVTQTPSHQVTQMGQEVILRCVPISNHLYFYWYRQILGQKVEFLVSFYNNEISEKSEIFDDQFSVERPDGSNFTLKIRSTKLEDSAMYFCASNSPGTGDSTDTQYFGPGTRLTVL.

The chain is built from TRBV9 and TRBJ2-2; 9 positions agree with TRBD2. CDR3 size: 14 residues. Trimming at V came to 3 bases and at J to 9 bases, leaving 6 bases not matched to a gene. Germline assignment: CDR1 SGDLS and CDR2 YYNGEE. CDR3 residues: CASSEGGTSRELFF. The CDR3 DNA is TGTGCCAGCAGCGAGGGTGGGACTAGCCGGGAGCTGTTTTTT.

The rearrangement uses TRBV7-2 and TRBJ2-2, with D possibly matching TRBD2 (5 bases). Trimming pared 5 bases from V and 1 base from J, leaving 14 bases between. Germline values: CDR1 SGHTA, CDR2 FQGNSA. The CDR3 runs 16 residues. The CDR3 is CASSPPSMGNTGELFF. CDR3 sequence (DNA): TGTGCCAGCAGCCCACCTAGCATGGGGAACACCGGGGAGCTGTTTTTT.

In its sample, this clone was seen once. V usage is TRBV19 and J usage is TRBJ2-1; 11 bases fit TRBD2. Germline V gene data show CDR1 as LNHDA and CDR2 as SQIVND (reference sequence). The CDR3 sequence is 16 residues long. After removal of 5 bases from V and 6 bases from J, the junction contained 9 bases not matched to a gene. DNA of the CDR3: TGTGCCAGTAGTTCCGGTAGCGGGGGGGCTCGCAATGAGCAGTTCTTC. This translates into CASSSGSGGARNEQFF.

The chain joins TRBV15 to TRBJ2-5; 9 bases are shared with TRBD2. The germline V gene encodes CDR1 LNHNV and CDR2 YYDKDF (reference sequence). CDR3 size: 15 residues. Germline trimming cut 5 bases from V and 4 bases from J; bases unmatched to any gene: 8. CDR3 sequence (DNA): TGTGCCACCAGCGGGCTAGCGGGGCCCCCAGAGACCCAGTACTTC. Protein product: CATSGLAGPPETQYF.

This chain uses TRBV28 with TRBJ2-7, with 9 bases aligning to TRBD1. Germline V CDR1 and CDR2: MDHEN, SYDVKM. This CDR3 region has 15 residues. The junction had 6 bases not matched to a gene; V was cut back by 6 bases and J by 0 bases. The CDR3 protein is CASRLQGAPSYEQYF. The CDR3 DNA sequence: TGTGCCAGCAGGCTACAGGGGGCCCCCTCCTACGAGCAGTACTTC. The full variable domain, its missing parts supplied by reference TRBV28 and TRBJ2-7, is DVKVTQSSRYLVKRTGEKVFLECVQDMDHENMFWYRQDPGLGLRLIYFSYDVKMKEKGDIPEGYSVSREKKERFSLILESASTNQTSMYLCASRLQGAPSYEQYFGPGTRLTVT.

The chain recombines TRBV19 with TRBJ2-2; 9 bases are a match to TRBD2. With 10 bases clipped from V and 4 bases from J, the junction kept 7 bases outside the gene matches. Germline CDR1 and CDR2: LNHDA and SQIVND (reference sequence). The CDR3 sequence is 14 residues long. CDR3 coding DNA: TGTGCCACAAGGGGACTAGCTGGCACCGGGGAGCTGTTTTTT. It encodes CATRGLAGTGELFF.

The rearrangement uses TRBV27 and TRBJ2-2; D uncertain. Germline CDR1 is MNHEY and CDR2 is SMNVEV (reference sequence). CDR3 size: 12 residues. V was clipped by 6 bases and J by 9 bases, with 11 bases between them. The CDR3, as DNA: TGTGCCAGCAGAGAACGCGAGCGGGAGCTGTTTTTT. Translation: CASRERERELFF.

The rearrangement uses TRBV5-1 and TRBJ2-3; TRBD2 agrees at 10 bases. The V gene's germline CDR1 is SGHRS and CDR2 YFSETQ. V lost 0 bases and J lost 2; bases outside the gene matches: 6. The CDR3 is made up of 17 amino acids. The DNA for the CDR3 is TGCGCCAGCAGCTTGGTGCGTCTAGCGGGGGCCACAGATACGCAGTATTTT. Its protein is CASSLVRLAGATDTQYF.

The chain joins TRBV5-1 to TRBJ2-5; D not certain. CDR1 SGHRS and CDR2 YFSETQ come from the germline V gene. The V and J ends lost 2 bases and 2 bases respectively, with 7 bases between them. The CDR3 runs 13 residues. The CDR3 DNA is TGCGCCAGCAGCTTCCAAATGCAAGAGACCCAGTACTTC. This codes for CASSFQMQETQYF.

This chain connects TRBV27 to TRBJ1-2; D is possibly TRBD1 (5 bases). There are 14 residues in the CDR3. The germline V gene has CDR1 MNHEY and CDR2 SMNVEV (reference sequence). Trimming removed 5 bases from V and 4 bases from J, with 14 bases in between. CDR3 sequence (DNA): TGTGCCAGCAGTCCACGAGCGGGGCCCTATGGCTACACCTTC. It is translated as CASSPRAGPYGYTF.

CDR3 loop: CASSPTGTGGLDEQFF. The CDR3 DNA sequence: TGTGCCAGCAGTCCTACCGGGACAGGGGGCCTTGATGAGCAGTTCTTC. This chain uses TRBV25-1 with TRBJ2-1, with TRBD1 identical over 12 bases. With V trimmed by 5 bases and J by 8 bases, 10 bases remained unmatched. This CDR3 region has 16 residues. CDR1 is MGHDK, CDR2 SYGVNS, per germline. Full variable domain (remainder filled in from reference TRBV25-1 and TRBJ2-1): EADIYQTPRYLVIGTGKKITLECSQTMGHDKMYWYQQDPGMELHLIHYSYGVNSTEKGDLSSESTVSRIRTEHFPLTLESARPSHTSQYLCASSPTGTGGLDEQFFGPGTRLTVL.

The chain is built from TRBV4-1 and TRBJ2-2; 8 nucleotides match TRBD2. The trim removed 4 bases at V and 0 bases at J, leaving 10 bases unmatched. The germline CDR1 and CDR2 sequences are MGHRA and YSYEKL. This CDR3 region has 18 residues. Here the CDR3 DNA reads TGCGCCAGCAGCCCGGGAGGGGCTAGCGACTCGAACACCGGGGAGCTGTTTTTT. This codes for CASSPGGASDSNTGELFF.

V and J are TRBV2 and TRBJ1-1; D gene unclear. V was clipped by 6 bases and J by 3 bases, with 14 bases between them. This CDR3 region has 14 residues. Germline V gene sequence: CDR1 SNHLY, CDR2 FYNNEI. The CDR3 loop reads CASRGLGRDTEAFF. The CDR3 region has the DNA TGTGCCAGCAGGGGCCTTGGGAGGGACACTGAAGCTTTCTTT. Full variable domain (missing parts from reference TRBV2 and TRBJ1-1): EPEVTQTPSHQVTQMGQEVILRCVPISNHLYFYWYRQILGQKVEFLVSFYNNEISEKSEIFDDQFSVERPDGSNFTLKIRSTKLEDSAMYFCASRGLGRDTEAFFGQGTRLTVV.

V usage is TRBV7-2 and J usage is TRBJ2-3, with D perhaps TRBD2 (5 bases). The CDR3 has 16 amino acids. The V end lost 1 base, the J end lost 3 bases, and 14 bases lay between the germline ends. CDR1 is SGHTA, CDR2 FQGNSA, per germline. In DNA, the CDR3 is TGTGCCAGCAGCTTAGGATCGGGGAGATGGACAGATACGCAGTATTTT. It codes for CASSLGSGRWTDTQYF.

The rearrangement joins TRBV5-1 to TRBJ1-2; the match to TRBD1 covers 11 bases. This CDR3 region has 17 residues. V gave up 4 bases and J gave up 0 bases; unmatched junction bases: 8. Germline V gene sequence: CDR1 SGHRS, CDR2 YFSETQ. For the CDR3, the DNA is TGCGCCAGCAGCCCAAGGACAGGGGGCTTGGCTAACTATGGCTACACCTTC. It encodes CASSPRTGGLANYGYTF.

J is TRBJ1-2 and V is TRBV29-1; weak D call: TRBD1 (5 bases). Germline CDR1 SQVTM, CDR2 ANQGSEA. Trimming took 4 bases from V and 4 from J, leaving 10 bases between them. This CDR3 is 12 amino acids long. Written as DNA, the CDR3 is TGCAGCGTTGGCGGGGGAGGCTATGGCTACACCTTC. Its translation is CSVGGGGYGYTF.

The chain uses TRBV11-2 and TRBJ2-7; D is possibly TRBD2 (5 bases). Germline loops: CDR1 SGHAT, CDR2 FQNNGV. CDR3 length equals 15 residues. V lost 1 base to trimming and J lost 3 bases, with 13 bases between them. The CDR3 protein is CASSLAPSPVYEQYF. The CDR3 nucleotides are TGTGCCAGCAGCTTAGCGCCTAGCCCCGTCTACGAGCAGTACTTC.